This is a list of T cell receptor beta chains from one sample in a study of OX40 agonist ivuxolimab in advanced cancers. Generated by immunoSEQ multiplex PCR, the TCRdb table keeps only in-frame clones and is missing some. The data show about 68,000 clones, more than 85% seen once. The sequenced sample was CD4+ or CD8+ T cells sorted from blood, obtained in a trial of the OX40 agonist ivuxolimab. These receptors came from an adult with an advanced solid tumor such as melanoma, head and neck, liver or kidney cancer. The conserved cysteine and the conserved F or W are not part of the CDR3 here.

J: TRBJ1-1
V: TRBV5-1
CDR3: ASSLVFGTATEAF

J: TRBJ1-2
V: TRBV6-1
CDR3: ASSEAGSYGYT

J: TRBJ2-2
V: TRBV2
CDR3: ASSEASPRTGELF

J: TRBJ1-2
V: TRBV9
CDR3: ASNSGQDYGYT

J: TRBJ2-2
V: TRBV5-5
CDR3: ASSLSSGRTGELF

J: TRBJ1-2
V: TRBV29-1
CDR3: SVGGLPYGYT

J: TRBJ2-3
V: TRBV13
CDR3: ASSLGPAGGPLDTQY

J: TRBJ1-3
V: TRBV19
CDR3: ASSIFGSGNTIY

J: TRBJ2-2
V: TRBV19
CDR3: ASSETTGGAGELF

J: TRBJ1-1
V: TRBV12-5
CDR3: ASGLGHGTVEAF

J: TRBJ1-2
V: TRBV30
CDR3: AWKAPFGTGGGYT

J: TRBJ2-5
V: TRBV7-9
CDR3: ASSRTTSSRETQY

J: TRBJ1-2
V: TRBV6-5
CDR3: ASRARGKNYGYT

J: TRBJ1-4
V: TRBV4-1
CDR3: ASSQAIGEKLF

J: TRBJ2-1
V: TRBV6-5
CDR3: ASSLGGNNNEQF

J: TRBJ1-2
V: TRBV6-1
CDR3: ASSDHLQGGYGYT

J: TRBJ2-7
V: TRBV6-1
CDR3: ASSEGRTGLYEQY

J: TRBJ1-1
V: TRBV19
CDR3: ASSIRSGSGTEAF

J: -
V: TRBV6-1
CDR3: ASTPSRLSSYEQY

J: TRBJ2-1
V: TRBV5-1
CDR3: ASSLGSSSYNEQF

J: TRBJ2-1
V: TRBV6-6
CDR3: ASSYSTGSSYNEQF

J: TRBJ1-5
V: TRBV29-1
CDR3: SGKTPRDRFNQPQH

J: TRBJ2-2
V: TRBV11-1
CDR3: ASSRGQVEGGELF

J: TRBJ2-7
V: TRBV30
CDR3: ACNGASGTYEQY

J: TRBJ2-7
V: TRBV4-1
CDR3: ASSQGQGPSYEQY

J: TRBJ1-1
V: TRBV5-1
CDR3: ASSFYRDRPEAF

J: TRBJ1-6
V: TRBV15
CDR3: ATSSQGWGDSPLH

J: TRBJ1-2
V: TRBV19
CDR3: ASSGSFHGYT

J: TRBJ1-1
V: TRBV5-4
CDR3: ASSPNQGGGTEAF

J: TRBJ1-5
V: TRBV9
CDR3: ASSGGVGQPQH

J: TRBJ2-1
V: TRBV11-3
CDR3: ASSFGTSVNEQF

J: TRBJ1-2
V: TRBV14
CDR3: ASSQGSLPGGGYYGYT

J: TRBJ2-5
V: TRBV28
CDR3: ASSPRGGWQETQY

J: TRBJ2-2
V: TRBV10-3
CDR3: AIVTALFNTGELF

J: TRBJ2-1
V: TRBV30
CDR3: AWSLIRDGANKQF

J: TRBJ2-1
V: TRBV19
CDR3: ASSVGASLNEQF

J: TRBJ2-2
V: TRBV10-1
CDR3: ASSELVSGELF

J: TRBJ1-5
V: TRBV6-6
CDR3: ASRVDQPQH

J: TRBJ2-1
V: TRBV11-2
CDR3: ASSPSGGSLANEQF

J: TRBJ2-1
V: TRBV4-1
CDR3: ASSHLTGRDNEQF

J: TRBJ2-4
V: TRBV18
CDR3: ASSISSFKNIQY

J: TRBJ1-5
V: TRBV19
CDR3: ASSPQGFSNQPQH

J: TRBJ2-7
V: TRBV18
CDR3: ASSPLSLAGRSYEQY

J: TRBJ2-7
V: TRBV7-3
CDR3: ASSLGPTGEQY

J: TRBJ1-4
V: TRBV6-5
CDR3: ASRSDVPPNKKLF

J: TRBJ2-2
V: TRBV14
CDR3: ASSLGLKSGELF

J: TRBJ2-1
V: TRBV7-2
CDR3: ASSLQRGTYNEQF

J: TRBJ1-5
V: TRBV6-1
CDR3: ASIRTGVYQPQH

J: TRBJ1-2
V: TRBV7-9
CDR3: ASSQRRDRGTYGYT

J: TRBJ1-1
V: TRBV11-2
CDR3: ASSPRIDVNTEAF

J: TRBJ1-2
V: TRBV25-1
CDR3: ASSEDWAGLYT

J: TRBJ2-1
V: TRBV23-1
CDR3: ASSQWAQASGSTYEQF

J: TRBJ2-5
V: TRBV19
CDR3: ASRVQGARETQY

J: TRBJ2-3
V: TRBV4-1
CDR3: ASSQELAGPVNPDTQY

J: TRBJ1-2
V: TRBV5-4
CDR3: ASSLGFQGWAGYT